Presented here are 4 T cell receptor beta chains from one specimen sequenced in a study of response to subunit inactivated influenza vaccine. MiXCR, run by TCRdb on the RT-PCR reads, gives a single entry per CDR3 protein. This sample has about 500,000 distinct CDR3 sequences; approximately 15% occur once, and the top ten carry 3%. The sequences come from CD4+ T cells sorted from PBMCs, collected around 25 months after vaccination. These receptor sequences come from a man between 50 and 75 years old who received an inactivated influenza vaccine.

The chain uses TRBV12-3 or TRBV12-4 and TRBJ2-1, with no clear D. This CDR3 has 14 amino acids. Trimming shortened V by 2 bases and J by 6 bases, and 11 bases separated the two germline ends. CDR3 in DNA: TGTGCCAGCAGTTTACGGCAGGTCGGCAATGAGCAGTTCTTC. This codes for CASSLRQVGNEQFF.

This chain links TRBV7-9 with TRBJ2-3; possibly TRBD2 for D (5 bases). The germline CDR1 and CDR2 sequences are SEHNR and FQNEAQ (reference sequence). CDR3 length: 16 residues. V dropped 0 bases and J dropped 2 bases, with 12 bases sitting between them. This CDR3 is CASSLAPGADTDTQYF. Here the CDR3 DNA reads TGTGCCAGCAGCTTAGCCCCCGGAGCGGACACAGATACGCAGTATTTT.

In its sample, this clonotype was seen a few times. This chain joins TRBV5-1 and TRBJ2-3; TRBD1 agrees at 7 bases. The CDR3 is 16 amino acids. Germline values: CDR1 SGHRS, CDR2 YFSETQ. The V gene end was trimmed by 4 bases and the J gene end by 0 bases; junction bases not matched to a gene: 8. In DNA form, the CDR3 reads TGCGCCAGCAGCAAGACCGGGACAGCTAGCACAGATACGCAGTATTTT. Translation: CASSKTGTASTDTQYF.

The chain is built from TRBV28 and TRBJ2-5; 7 positions agree with TRBD1. V gave up 6 bases and J gave up 1 base; unmatched junction bases: 8. Germline V lookup: CDR1 MDHEN, CDR2 SYDVKM. The CDR3 totals 15 residues. The CDR3 protein is CASRVGTAIQETQYF. CDR3 DNA: TGTGCCAGCAGGGTCGGGACAGCAATCCAAGAGACCCAGTACTTC. Together with reference TRBV28 and TRBJ2-5, the CDR3 gives the full variable domain: DVKVTQSSRYLVKRTGEKVFLECVQDMDHENMFWYRQDPGLGLRLIYFSYDVKMKEKGDIPEGYSVSREKKERFSLILESASTNQTSMYLCASRVGTAIQETQYFGPGTRLLVL.